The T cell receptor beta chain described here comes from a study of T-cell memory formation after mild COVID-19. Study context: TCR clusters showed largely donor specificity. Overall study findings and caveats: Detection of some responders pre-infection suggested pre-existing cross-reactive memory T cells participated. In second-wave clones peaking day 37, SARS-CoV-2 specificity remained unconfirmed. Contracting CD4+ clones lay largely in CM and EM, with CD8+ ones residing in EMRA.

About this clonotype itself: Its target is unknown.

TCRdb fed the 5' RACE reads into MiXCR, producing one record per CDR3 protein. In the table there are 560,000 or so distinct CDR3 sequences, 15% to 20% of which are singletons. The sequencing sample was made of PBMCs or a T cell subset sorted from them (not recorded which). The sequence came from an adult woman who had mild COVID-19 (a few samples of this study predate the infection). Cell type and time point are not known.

The DNA of the CDR3 is TGCAGTGCTAGACTCCAGGGGTTAAATGGCTACACCTTC. It yields the protein CSARLQGLNGYTF. J is TRBJ1-2 and V is TRBV20-1, with D possibly matching TRBD1 (6 bases). Per germline, CDR1 DFQATT and CDR2 SNEGSKA (reference sequence). V was shortened by 2 bases and J by 6 bases, with 13 bases between the two germline ends. The CDR3 extends over 13 amino acids.